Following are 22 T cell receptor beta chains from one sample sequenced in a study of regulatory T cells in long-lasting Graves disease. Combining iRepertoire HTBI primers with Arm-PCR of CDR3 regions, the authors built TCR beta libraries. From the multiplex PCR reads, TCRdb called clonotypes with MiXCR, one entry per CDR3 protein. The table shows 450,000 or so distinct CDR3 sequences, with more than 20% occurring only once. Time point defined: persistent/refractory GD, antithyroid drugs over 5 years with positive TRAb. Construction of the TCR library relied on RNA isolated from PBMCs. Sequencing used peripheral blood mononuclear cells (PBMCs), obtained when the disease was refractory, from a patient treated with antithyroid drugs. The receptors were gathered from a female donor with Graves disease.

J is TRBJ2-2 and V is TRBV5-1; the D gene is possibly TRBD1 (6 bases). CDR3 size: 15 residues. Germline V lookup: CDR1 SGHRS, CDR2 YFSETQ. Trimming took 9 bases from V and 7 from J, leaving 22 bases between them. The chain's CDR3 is CANEAAQGLFGELFF. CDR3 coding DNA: TGCGCCAACGAGGCGGCACAGGGCCTTTTCGGGGAGCTGTTTTTT.

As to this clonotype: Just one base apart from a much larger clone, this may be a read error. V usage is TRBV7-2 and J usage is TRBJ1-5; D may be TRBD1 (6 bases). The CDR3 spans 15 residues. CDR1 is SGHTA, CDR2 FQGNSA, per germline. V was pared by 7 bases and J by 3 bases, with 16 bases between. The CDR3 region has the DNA TGTGCCAGCACCGCAGAGGGGGTAAACAATCAGCCCCAGCATTTT. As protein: CASTAEGVNNQPQHF.

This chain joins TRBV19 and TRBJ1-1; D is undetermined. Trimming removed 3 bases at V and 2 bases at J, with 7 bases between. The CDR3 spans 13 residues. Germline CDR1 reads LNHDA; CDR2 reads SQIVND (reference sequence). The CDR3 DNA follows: TGTGCCAGTAGTATTTGGAGTAACACTGAAGCTTTCTTT. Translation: CASSIWSNTEAFF. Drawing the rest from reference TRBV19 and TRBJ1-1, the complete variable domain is DGGITQSPKYLFRKEGQNVTLSCEQNLNHDAMYWYRQDPGQGLRLIYYSQIVNDFQKGDIAEGYSVSREKKESFPLTVTSAQKNPTAFYLCASSIWSNTEAFFGQGTRLTVV.

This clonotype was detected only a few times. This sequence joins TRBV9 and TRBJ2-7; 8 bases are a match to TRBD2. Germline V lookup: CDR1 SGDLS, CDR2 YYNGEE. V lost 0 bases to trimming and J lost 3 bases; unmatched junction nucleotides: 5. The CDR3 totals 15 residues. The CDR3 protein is CASSVVAGGSYEQYF. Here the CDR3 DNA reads TGTGCCAGCAGCGTAGTTGCGGGAGGCAGCTACGAGCAGTACTTC.

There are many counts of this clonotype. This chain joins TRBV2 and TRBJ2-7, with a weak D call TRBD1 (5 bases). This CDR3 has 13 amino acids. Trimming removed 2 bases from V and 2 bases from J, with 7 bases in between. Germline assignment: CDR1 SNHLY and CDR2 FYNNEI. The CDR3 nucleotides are TGTGCCAGCAGTGAATGGGGCCCCTACGAGCAGTACTTC. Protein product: CASSEWGPYEQYF.

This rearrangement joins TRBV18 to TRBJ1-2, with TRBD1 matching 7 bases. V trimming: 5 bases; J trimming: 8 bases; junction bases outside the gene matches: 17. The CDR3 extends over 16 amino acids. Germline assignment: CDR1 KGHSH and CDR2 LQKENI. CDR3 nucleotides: TGTGCCAGCTCAGCCAAGGGCCTACAGGGGTTTGGAGGCTACACCTTC. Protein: CASSAKGLQGFGGYTF.

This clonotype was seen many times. CDR3 coding DNA: TGTGCCAGCAGTGAGGACAGCAGATATGGCTACACCTTC. Protein: CASSEDSRYGYTF. This chain joins TRBV2 and TRBJ1-2; D is perhaps TRBD1 (6 bases). The CDR3 extends over 13 amino acids. CDR1 is SNHLY, CDR2 FYNNEI, per germline. V was shortened by 3 bases and J by 5 bases, with 10 bases between the two germline ends.

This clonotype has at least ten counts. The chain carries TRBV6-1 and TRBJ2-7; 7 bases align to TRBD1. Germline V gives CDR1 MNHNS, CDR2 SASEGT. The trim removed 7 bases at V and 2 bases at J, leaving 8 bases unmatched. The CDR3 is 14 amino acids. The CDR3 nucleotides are TGTGCCAGCACTAGGGGACAGCAAACCTACGAGCAGTACTTC. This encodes CASTRGQQTYEQYF.

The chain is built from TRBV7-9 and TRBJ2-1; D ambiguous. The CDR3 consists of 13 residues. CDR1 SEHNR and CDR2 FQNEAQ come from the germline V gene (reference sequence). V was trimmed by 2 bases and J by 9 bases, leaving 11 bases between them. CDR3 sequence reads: CASSLRDSTEQFF. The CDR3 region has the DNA TGTGCCAGCAGCTTACGAGATTCGACTGAGCAGTTCTTC.

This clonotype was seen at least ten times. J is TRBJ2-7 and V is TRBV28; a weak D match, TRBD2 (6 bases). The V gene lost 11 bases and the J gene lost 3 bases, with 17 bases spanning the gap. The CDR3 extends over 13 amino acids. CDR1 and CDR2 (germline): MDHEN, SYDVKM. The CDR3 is CAGGAGSSYEQYF. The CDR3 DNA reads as TGTGCCGGAGGGGCAGGGAGTAGCTACGAGCAGTACTTC.

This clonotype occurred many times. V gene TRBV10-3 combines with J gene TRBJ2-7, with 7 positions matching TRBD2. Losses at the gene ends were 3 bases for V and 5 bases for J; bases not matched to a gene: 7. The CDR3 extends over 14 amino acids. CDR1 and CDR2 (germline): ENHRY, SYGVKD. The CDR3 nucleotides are TGTGCCATCAGTGAAAGGGCGGGAGTGAACGAGCAGTACTTC. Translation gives CAISERAGVNEQYF.

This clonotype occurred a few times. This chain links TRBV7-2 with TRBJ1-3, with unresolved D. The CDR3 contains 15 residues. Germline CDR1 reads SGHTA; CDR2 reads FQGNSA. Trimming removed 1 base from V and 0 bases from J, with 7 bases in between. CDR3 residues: CASSLVWSSGNTIYF. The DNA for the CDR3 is TGTGCCAGCAGCTTAGTGTGGAGCTCTGGAAACACCATATATTTT. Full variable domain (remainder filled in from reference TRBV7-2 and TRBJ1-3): GAGVSQSPSNKVTEKGKDVELRCDPISGHTALYWYRQSLGQGLEFLIYFQGNSAPDKSGLPSDRFSAERTGGSVSTLTIQRTQQEDSAVYLCASSLVWSSGNTIYFGEGSWLTVV.

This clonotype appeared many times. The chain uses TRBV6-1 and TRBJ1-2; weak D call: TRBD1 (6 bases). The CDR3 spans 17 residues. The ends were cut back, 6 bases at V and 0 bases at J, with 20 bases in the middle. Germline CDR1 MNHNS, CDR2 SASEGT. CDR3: CASSRAHDRSPNYGYTF. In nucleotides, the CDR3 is TGTGCCAGCAGCCGAGCCCACGACAGGAGTCCTAACTATGGCTACACCTTC.

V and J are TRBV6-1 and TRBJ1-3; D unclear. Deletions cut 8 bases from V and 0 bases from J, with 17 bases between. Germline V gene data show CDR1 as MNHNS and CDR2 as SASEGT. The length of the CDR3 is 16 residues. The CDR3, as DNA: TGTGCCAGCGCACCGGCTTCTCTGAGCTCTGGAAACACCATATATTTT. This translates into CASAPASLSSGNTIYF.

The CDR3 DNA reads as TGTGCCAGCAGTGACTACGGACCCTCCTACGAGCAGTACTTC. It is translated as CASSDYGPSYEQYF. The rearrangement joins TRBV25-1 to TRBJ2-7; D gene uncertain. The CDR3 extends over 14 amino acids. Germline values: CDR1 MGHDK, CDR2 SYGVNS. V gave up 3 bases and J gave up 0 bases, with 9 bases separating them.

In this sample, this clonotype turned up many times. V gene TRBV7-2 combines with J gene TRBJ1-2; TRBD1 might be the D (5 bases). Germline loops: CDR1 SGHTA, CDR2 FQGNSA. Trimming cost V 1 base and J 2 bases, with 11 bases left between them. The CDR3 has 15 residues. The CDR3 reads CASSLVAEGNYGYTF. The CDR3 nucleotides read TGTGCCAGCAGCTTAGTCGCTGAGGGGAACTATGGCTACACCTTC.

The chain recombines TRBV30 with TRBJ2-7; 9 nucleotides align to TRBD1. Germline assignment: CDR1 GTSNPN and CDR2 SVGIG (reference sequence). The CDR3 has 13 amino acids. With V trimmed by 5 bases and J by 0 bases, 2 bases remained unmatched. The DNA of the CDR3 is TGTGCCTGGGAGACAGGGGGCTCCTACGAGCAGTACTTC. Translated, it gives CAWETGGSYEQYF.

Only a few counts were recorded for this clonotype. The CDR3 spells CASSLAGEGNEQFF. The DNA for the CDR3 is TGTGCCAGCAGTTTAGCGGGAGAGGGTAATGAGCAGTTCTTC. The V and J genes are TRBV12-3 or TRBV12-4 and TRBJ2-1; possible D gene TRBD2, 5 bases. V gave up 0 bases and J gave up 7 bases, with 10 bases separating them. The CDR3 sequence is 14 residues long.

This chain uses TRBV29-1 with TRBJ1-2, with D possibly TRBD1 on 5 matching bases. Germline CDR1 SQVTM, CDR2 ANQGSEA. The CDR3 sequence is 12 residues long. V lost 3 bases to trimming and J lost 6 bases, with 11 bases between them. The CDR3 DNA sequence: TGCAGCGTTGATGGAGGGACGAATGGCTACACCTTC. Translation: CSVDGGTNGYTF. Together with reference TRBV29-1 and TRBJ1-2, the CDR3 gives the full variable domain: SAVISQKPSRDICQRGTSLTIQCQVDSQVTMMFWYRQQPGQSLTLIATANQGSEATYESGFVIDKFPISRPNLTFSTLTVSNMSPEDSSIYLCSVDGGTNGYTFGSGTRLTVV.

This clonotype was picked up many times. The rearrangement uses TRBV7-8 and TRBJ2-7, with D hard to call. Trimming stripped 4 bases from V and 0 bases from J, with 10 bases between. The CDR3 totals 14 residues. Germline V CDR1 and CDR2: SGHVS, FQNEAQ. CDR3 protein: CASSSRSISYEQYF. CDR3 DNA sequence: TGTGCCAGCAGCTCCCGAAGCATCTCCTACGAGCAGTACTTC.

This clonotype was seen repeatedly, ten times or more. The CDR3 sequence: CASIRLAGENYEQYF. CDR3 DNA sequence: TGTGCCAGCATTCGACTAGCGGGAGAGAACTACGAGCAGTACTTC. This sequence joins TRBV28 and TRBJ2-7; 12 bases map to TRBD2. The CDR3 length is 15 residues. The germline V gene has CDR1 MDHEN and CDR2 SYDVKM. With 7 bases clipped from V and 3 bases from J, the junction kept 7 bases outside the gene matches.

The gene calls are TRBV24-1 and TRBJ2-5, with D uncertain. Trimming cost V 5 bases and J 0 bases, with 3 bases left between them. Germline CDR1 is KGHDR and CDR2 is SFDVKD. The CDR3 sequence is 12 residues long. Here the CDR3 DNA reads TGTGCCACCAGTGGCGACCAAGAGACCCAGTACTTC. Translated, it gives CATSGDQETQYF.